Shown below are 19 T cell receptor beta chains from a single sample sequenced in a study of T cell changes during pregnancy in multiple sclerosis. Sequencing used immunoSEQ multiplex PCR; TCRdb keeps in-frame clones, though not all of them. Counted here are 30,000 or so clones, about 86% occurring once; the ten biggest clones make up 0.74%. The sample consisted of CD4+ T cells from peripheral blood mononuclear cells, taken in the first trimester of pregnancy. These receptors came from a female donor in good health, enrolled as a control in a pregnancy study.

V is TRBV6-1 and J is TRBJ2-7, with a tentative D call TRBD1 (5 bases). V was shortened by 5 bases and J by 7 bases, with 18 bases between the two germline ends. Germline values: CDR1 MNHNS, CDR2 SASEGT. This CDR3 has 14 residues. CDR3 DNA sequence: TGTGCCAGCAGTCCCCAGTGGGATAGGGGTGAGCAGTACTTC. Translated, it gives CASSPQWDRGEQYF.

The V and J genes are TRBV7-2 and TRBJ1-2; D may be TRBD1 (6 bases). V was cut by 6 bases and J by 6 bases, with 11 bases left in between. Germline CDR1 reads SGHTA; CDR2 reads FQGNSA. The CDR3 runs to 12 residues. The chain's CDR3 is CASRQGLDGYTF. CDR3 bases: TGTGCCAGCAGACAGGGTTTGGATGGCTACACCTTC.

This clone was found a few times. V and J are TRBV19 and TRBJ1-1, with TRBD1 as a possible D gene (6 bases). The V end lost 3 bases, the J end lost 2 bases, and 10 bases lay between the germline ends. The V gene's germline CDR1 is LNHDA and CDR2 SQIVND (reference sequence). The CDR3 contains 14 residues. This chain's CDR3 is CASSIPGQNTEAFF. DNA of the CDR3: TGTGCCAGTAGTATCCCGGGACAAAACACTGAAGCTTTCTTT.

V is TRBV7-2 and J is TRBJ2-5; 12 bases are shared with TRBD2. J lost 2 bases, V lost 4 bases, and 8 bases had no gene match. Germline values: CDR1 SGHTA, CDR2 FQGNSA. This CDR3 comprises 17 residues. The CDR3 DNA follows: TGTGCCAGCAGCTCTCGACTAGCGGGGGCCCCGCAAGAGACCCAGTACTTC. It specifies CASSSRLAGAPQETQYF.

The rearrangement uses TRBV7-2 and TRBJ1-1; the D gene is possibly TRBD1 (6 bases). CDR1 is SGHTA and CDR2 is FQGNSA in the germline V gene. This CDR3 is 15 amino acids long. Trimming pared 6 bases from V and 5 bases from J, leaving 19 bases between. DNA of the CDR3: TGTGCCAGCAGTCCTAGATCGGATAGGGGGACTGAAGCTTTCTTT. It codes for CASSPRSDRGTEAFF.

The chain carries TRBV19 and TRBJ1-2; 7 bases are a match to TRBD1. The V segment lost 7 bases and the J segment 7 bases; nucleotides outside the gene matches: 15. The CDR3 length is 15 residues. Germline V gives CDR1 LNHDA, CDR2 SQIVND (reference sequence). DNA of the CDR3: TGTGCCAGTACCCCGACAGGGTCTCGGGGTAGTGGCTACACCTTC. Translation: CASTPTGSRGSGYTF. The variable domain in full, completed from reference TRBV19 and TRBJ1-2, reads DGGITQSPKYLFRKEGQNVTLSCEQNLNHDAMYWYRQDPGQGLRLIYYSQIVNDFQKGDIAEGYSVSREKKESFPLTVTSAQKNPTAFYLCASTPTGSRGSGYTFGSGTRLTVV.

As DNA, the CDR3 is TGTGCCAGCAGCTTAGCGGGGGGGGGCTCCTACAATGAGCAGTTCTTC. Amino acids: CASSLAGGGSYNEQFF. V gene TRBV7-2 combines with J gene TRBJ2-1; TRBD2 matches 7 bases. The V gene's germline CDR1 is SGHTA and CDR2 FQGNSA. V trimming: 0 bases; J trimming: 0 bases; junction bases outside the gene matches: 2. The CDR3 is 16 amino acids.

The chain is built from TRBV19 and TRBJ2-7; a possible D gene is TRBD1 (6 bases). V was shortened by 6 bases and J by 5 bases, with 14 bases between the two germline ends. Germline V gene data show CDR1 as LNHDA and CDR2 as SQIVND (reference sequence). The CDR3 has 13 amino acids. CDR3 coding DNA: TGTGCCAGTAGCCGAACTACAGGGAACGAGCAGTACTTC. It is translated as CASSRTTGNEQYF. The full variable domain, completed using reference TRBV19 and TRBJ2-7, is DGGITQSPKYLFRKEGQNVTLSCEQNLNHDAMYWYRQDPGQGLRLIYYSQIVNDFQKGDIAEGYSVSREKKESFPLTVTSAQKNPTAFYLCASSRTTGNEQYFGPGTRLTVT.

This chain links TRBV27 with TRBJ2-7, with a possible D match to TRBD1 (6 bases). Trimming removed 4 bases from V and 3 bases from J, with 13 bases in between. Looked up from germline, CDR1 is MNHEY and CDR2 is SMNVEV (reference sequence). The CDR3 length is 14 residues. CDR3 protein: CASSSQGPGYEQYF. For the CDR3, the DNA is TGTGCCAGCAGTTCACAGGGTCCGGGCTACGAGCAGTACTTC.

The chain links TRBV18 to TRBJ1-2; TRBD1 matches 7 bases. Trimming at V came to 0 bases and at J to 2 bases, leaving 3 bases not matched to a gene. Germline lookup yields CDR1 KGHSH and CDR2 LQKENI. This CDR3 region has 15 residues. The CDR3 region is CASSPPGQQNYGYTF. The CDR3 region has the DNA TGTGCCAGCTCACCACCGGGACAGCAAAACTATGGCTACACCTTC.

The J gene is TRBJ1-2, the V gene TRBV30; 8 bases are shared with TRBD1. The germline gives CDR1 GTSNPN, CDR2 SVGIG (reference sequence). There are 13 residues in the CDR3. V lost 0 bases and J lost 8; bases outside the gene matches: 5. DNA of the CDR3: TGTGCCTGGAGTGTACGGACAGGGAGCGGCTACACCTTC. It codes for CAWSVRTGSGYTF. The full variable domain, with the rest looked up from reference TRBV30 and TRBJ1-2, is SQTIHQWPATLVQPVGSPLSLECTVEGTSNPNLYWYRQAAGRGLQLLFYSVGIGQISSEVPQNLSASRPQDRQFILSSKKLLLSDSGFYLCAWSVRTGSGYTFGSGTRLTVV.

The rearrangement joins TRBV11-3 to TRBJ2-5; the D gene is possibly TRBD1 (6 bases). V gave up 3 bases and J gave up 4 bases, with 12 bases separating them. Germline loops: CDR1 SGHNT, CDR2 YENEEA. The CDR3 is 14 amino acids. CDR3 bases: TGTGCCAGCAGCTTTACACAGGGAGTAGAGACCCAGTACTTC. This translates into CASSFTQGVETQYF.

The genes are TRBV30 and TRBJ2-5, with D hard to call. Germline values: CDR1 GTSNPN, CDR2 SVGIG (reference sequence). CDR3 length equals 13 residues. V dropped 0 bases and J dropped 0 bases, with 5 bases sitting between them. The CDR3 here is CAWSVSYQETQYF. The CDR3 DNA reads TGTGCCTGGAGTGTGAGTTACCAAGAGACCCAGTACTTC.

The J gene is TRBJ1-2, the V gene TRBV7-8; D possibly corresponds to TRBD1 (5 bases). Trimming stripped 2 bases from V and 2 bases from J, with 9 bases between. Germline loops: CDR1 SGHVS, CDR2 FQNEAQ. The CDR3 has 14 amino acids. In DNA form, the CDR3 reads TGTGCCAGCAGCTTAAGACAGCGAAACTATGGCTACACCTTC. It yields the protein CASSLRQRNYGYTF.

The V call is TRBV5-1, the J call TRBJ2-2, with 7 bases matching TRBD2. Losses at the gene ends were 5 bases for V and 1 base for J; bases not matched to a gene: 8. Germline V CDR1 and CDR2: SGHRS, YFSETQ. The CDR3 contains 16 residues. The CDR3 here is CASSFMAGVNTGELFF. In nucleotides, the CDR3 is TGCGCCAGCAGTTTCATGGCGGGGGTGAACACCGGGGAGCTGTTTTTT.

The chain uses TRBV7-2 and TRBJ2-2; D is unclear. CDR1 is SGHTA, CDR2 FQGNSA, per germline. This CDR3 contains 15 residues. V lost 5 bases and J lost 3, with 13 bases in between. The CDR3 spells CASSRMGMDTGELFF. The CDR3 DNA is TGTGCCAGCAGCCGAATGGGCATGGACACCGGGGAGCTGTTTTTT.

The V and J genes are TRBV4-2 and TRBJ2-3, with 12 positions matching TRBD2. The CDR3 is made up of 18 amino acids. Trimming took 4 bases from V and 0 from J; bases not matched to a gene: 8. From germline, CDR1 is LGHNA and CDR2 YNFKEQ. This CDR3 is CASSLTTSGGPSTDTQYF. For the CDR3, the DNA is TGTGCCAGCAGCCTCACGACTAGCGGGGGCCCTAGCACAGATACGCAGTATTTT.

This clone was seen once. The V call is TRBV12-5, the J call TRBJ2-5; D possibly corresponds to TRBD1 (6 bases). Trimming shortened V by 3 bases and J by 5 bases, and 19 bases separated the two germline ends. Germline CDR1 reads LGHNT; CDR2 reads FRNRAP. This CDR3 contains 16 residues. The CDR3 bases are TGTGCTAGTGGTTTCCGGTCAACAGGGAGCCCTGAGACCCAGTACTTC. Protein sequence: CASGFRSTGSPETQYF. The whole variable domain, remainder taken from reference TRBV12-5 and TRBJ2-5, is DARVTQTPRHKVTEMGQEVTMRCQPILGHNTVFWYRQTMMQGLELLAYFRNRAPLDDSGMPKDRFSAEMPDATLATLKIQPSEPRDSAVYFCASGFRSTGSPETQYFGPGTRLLVL.

The chain employs TRBV19 and TRBJ1-2; 9 bases map to TRBD1. V was clipped by 5 bases and J by 8 bases; unmatched bases: 9. CDR1 and CDR2 (germline): LNHDA, SQIVND (reference sequence). The CDR3 runs to 14 residues. Here the CDR3 DNA reads TGTGCCAGTAGTCCCCGACAGGGGGTTCGAGGCTACACCTTC. This gives the protein CASSPRQGVRGYTF.